This TCR beta chain was sequenced for a study of cytomegalovirus exposure and HLA in healthy donors. General study results and limits: Altogether, 150 to 200 TCR beta chains were recorded as cytomegalovirus-associated.

The assay was immunoSEQ multiplex PCR, and TCRdb's table has in-frame clones only and misses some. The sample holds 200,000 to 300,000 clones, 90% seen once. As concerns this clone: Its target is not known.

The CDR3 extends over 19 amino acids. Trimming removed 4 bases from V and 0 bases from J, with 25 bases in between. The V gene's germline CDR1 is MGHRA and CDR2 YSYEKL. This receptor was obtained from a woman aged 30 to 39 in good health and CMV-seronegative. The chain has TRBV4-1 and TRBJ2-7; a possible D gene is TRBD1 (5 bases). Material for sequencing was PBMCs. CDR3 sequence: CASSPDMSGVRPSSYEQYF. CDR3 nucleotides: TGCGCCAGCAGCCCGGACATGTCAGGTGTGAGGCCGAGCTCCTACGAGCAGTACTTC.